This note documents a single TCR beta chain sequence. The sample is drawn from a study of CD8 T cells in Susac syndrome. From germline, CDR1 is MDHEN and CDR2 SYDVKM. This CDR3 is 17 amino acids long. V shed 4 bases and J 7 bases; nucleotides not matched to a gene: 15. Random hexamers primed reverse transcription of about 0.5 to 1 ug RNA. TCRdb called the immunoSEQ multiplex PCR reads again in MiXCR, with one record for every CDR3 protein. Among more than 95,000 distinct CDR3 sequences, approximately 93% were seen once, and the ten largest hold about 0.087%. The TCR sequence derives from a human donor with multiple sclerosis. The chain has TRBV28 and TRBJ2-2, with 7 nucleotides matching TRBD1. Sequenced material: CD4+ T cells from PBMCs. Written as DNA, the CDR3 is TGTGCCAGCAGTTCCGGATTGGCAGGGGGAAATGGCGGGGAGCTGTTTTTT. This codes for CASSSGLAGGNGGELFF.